What follows are 32 T cell receptor beta chains derived from one specimen sequenced in a study of metastatic and nonmetastatic thyroid tumors. TCRdb re-analyzed the PCR reads using MiXCR. The sample lists tens of thousands of clones, 12% seen once, with 9% to 10% in the top ten. Prior to thyroid surgery, none of the patients had received any treatment. Specimen: blood. All receptors derive from a male donor with papillary thyroid cancer or a benign thyroid nodule (not recorded which). Some clones in this sample may be carry-over from other donors' samples.

There are a few counts of this clone. This chain uses TRBV12-3 or TRBV12-4 with TRBJ2-1; D is unresolved. The CDR3 is 17 amino acids. Between the trimmed V and J ends, which lost 0 bases and 0 bases, there was a span of 12 bases. The CDR3 DNA reads TGTGCCAGCAGTTTAGCGGCACTCCGCAGCTCCTACAATGAGCAGTTCTTC. Its translation: CASSLAALRSSYNEQFF.

Many counts were recorded for this clone. This chain links TRBV4-3 with TRBJ2-7; 9 nucleotides line up with TRBD2. The CDR3 is 15 amino acids. V dropped 0 bases and J dropped 3; count of bases not matched to a gene: 3. Germline CDR1 and CDR2: LGHNA and YSLEER. The CDR3 here is CASSQDPSGNYEQYF. In DNA, the CDR3 is TGCGCCAGCAGCCAAGATCCTAGCGGGAACTACGAGCAGTACTTC.

As to this clone: A much larger clone differs from this one at a single base, so this may be a read error. This chain's CDR3 is CASSQGGARSEQYF. The CDR3, as DNA: TGTGCCAGCAGCCAAGGGGGGGCGAGGAGCGAGCAGTACTTC. The chain is built from TRBV4-2 and TRBJ2-7, with D possibly called TRBD1 or TRBD2 (6 bases each). CDR3 length equals 14 residues. The germline V and J ends were trimmed by 1 base and 6 bases, with 13 bases remaining between them. In germline, CDR1 is LGHNA, CDR2 YNFKEQ.

This clone appeared many times. In nucleotides, the CDR3 is TGTGCCTGGAGTGTACGCGGGGTTCCCTATGGCTACACCTTC. Protein sequence: CAWSVRGVPYGYTF. The chain combines TRBV30 with TRBJ1-2; D call uncertain. This CDR3 contains 14 residues. Trimming took off 0 bases at V and 4 bases at J, with 12 bases between the two ends. The germline gives CDR1 GTSNPN, CDR2 SVGIG (reference sequence).

This clone has a handful of counts. This chain links TRBV27 with TRBJ2-7, with 7 positions matching TRBD1. This CDR3 region has 15 residues. Germline values: CDR1 MNHEY, CDR2 SMNVEV (reference sequence). V lost 3 bases and J lost 7; bases outside the gene matches: 12. As DNA, the CDR3 is TGTGCCAGCAGTTTTTTGGGACAGATCCGCTCTGAGCAGTACTTC. It codes for CASSFLGQIRSEQYF.

This clone was recorded a few times. The chain recombines TRBV29-1 with TRBJ2-1, with D perhaps TRBD1 or TRBD2 (6 bases each). Germline V gene sequence: CDR1 SQVTM, CDR2 ANQGSEA. The CDR3 is 14 amino acids. V lost 7 bases, J lost 8 bases, and 21 bases lay in between. CDR3 nucleotides: TGCAGCGGAGTAATATCCCTGGGGGGCGATGAGCAGTTCTTC. Translating it yields CSGVISLGGDEQFF.

This clone was seen at least ten times. The V gene is TRBV29-1, the J gene TRBJ2-7; D not certain. This CDR3 spans 16 amino acids. Per the germline V gene, CDR1 is SQVTM and CDR2 is ANQGSEA. In DNA, the CDR3 is TGCACCCCCCAGGCCGAATGGCCCCCAGAGGCCTACGAGCAGTACTTC. It encodes CTPQAEWPPEAYEQYF.

As regards this clone: A read error may explain this, as a much larger clone is one base away. The chain joins TRBV9 to TRBJ2-2, with D tentatively TRBD2 (5 bases). V gave up 2 bases and J gave up 4 bases, with 9 bases separating them. Germline V lookup: CDR1 SGDLS, CDR2 YYNGEE. The CDR3 contains 14 residues. Written as DNA, the CDR3 is TGTGCCAGCAGCGTGGCTAGCTGCACCGGGGAGCTGTTTTTT. Protein: CASSVASCTGELFF.

Remarks on this clone: A much larger clone is a single base away; this may be a read error. The genes are TRBV7-9 and TRBJ2-5, with 10 bases matching TRBD1. The germline V gene has CDR1 SEHNR and CDR2 FQNEAQ (reference sequence). This CDR3 spans 15 amino acids. Unmatched junction bases numbered 8, after V lost 7 bases and J lost 3 bases. The CDR3 DNA reads TGTGCCAGCACCGTGAGGACAGGGGGAGAAGAGACCCAGTACTTC. Translating it yields CASTVRTGGEETQYF. The full variable domain, its missing parts supplied by reference TRBV7-9 and TRBJ2-5, is DTGVSQNPRHKITKRGQNVTFRCDPISEHNRLYWYRQTLGQGPEFLTYFQNEAQLEKSRLLSDRFSAERPKGSFSTLEIQRTEQGDSAMYLCASTVRTGGEETQYFGPGTRLLVL.

This clone was detected only a few times. A read error may be the cause here, since a much bigger clone is one base away. The V gene is TRBV25-1, the J gene TRBJ1-1; the match to TRBD1 covers 11 bases. With V trimmed by 6 bases and J by 4 bases, 13 bases remained unmatched. CDR3 size: 17 residues. In germline, CDR1 is MGHDK, CDR2 SYGVNS. In DNA form, the CDR3 reads TGTGCCAGCAGCCGCGAAGCCCGGGACAGGGGGTTCACTGAAGCTTTCTTT. Amino acids: CASSREARDRGFTEAFF.

The genes are TRBV18 and TRBJ2-7; 7 bases line up with TRBD1. The CDR3 loop spans 13 amino acids. J lost 2 bases, V lost 3 bases, and 1 base had no gene match. Germline lookup yields CDR1 KGHSH and CDR2 LQKENI. The CDR3 coding sequence is TGTGCCAGCTCACCGGGACAGACCTACGAGCAGTACTTC. Residues: CASSPGQTYEQYF.

In its sample, this clone was seen many times. V usage is TRBV27 and J usage is TRBJ2-2, with TRBD2 matching 8 bases. With V trimmed by 8 bases and J by 5 bases, 13 bases remained unmatched. The CDR3 extends over 16 amino acids. Germline loops: CDR1 MNHEY, CDR2 SMNVEV (reference sequence). The CDR3 sequence: CASRKPGLVGTGELFF. As DNA, the CDR3 is TGTGCCAGCCGTAAACCGGGACTAGTTGGTACCGGGGAGCTGTTTTTT.

This clone was seen ten or more times. This rearrangement joins TRBV30 to TRBJ2-1; D gene ambiguous. The CDR3 is 11 amino acids. Germline loops: CDR1 GTSNPN, CDR2 SVGIG (reference sequence). Trimming took 0 bases from V and 7 from J, leaving 4 bases between them. This chain's CDR3 is CAWSVDNEQFF. CDR3 bases: TGTGCCTGGAGTGTTGATAATGAGCAGTTCTTC. Full variable domain (outside the CDR3, taken from reference TRBV30 and TRBJ2-1): SQTIHQWPATLVQPVGSPLSLECTVEGTSNPNLYWYRQAAGRGLQLLFYSVGIGQISSEVPQNLSASRPQDRQFILSSKKLLLSDSGFYLCAWSVDNEQFFGPGTRLTVL.

In this sample, this clone is medium-sized (0.01 to 0.1%). The chain couples TRBV6-5 to TRBJ2-7; 9 bases fit TRBD1. V dropped 0 bases and J dropped 2; count of bases not matched to a gene: 2. From germline, CDR1 is MNHEY and CDR2 SVGAGI. The CDR3 is made up of 15 amino acids. In DNA, the CDR3 is TGTGCCAGCAGTTACTCACAGGGGGCACCCTACGAGCAGTACTTC. Translated, it gives CASSYSQGAPYEQYF.

This clone was seen a few times. The genes are TRBV5-4 and TRBJ2-7; TRBD2 might be the D (5 bases). V gave up 0 bases and J gave up 6 bases, with 16 bases separating them. The germline V gene has CDR1 SGHNT and CDR2 YYREEE (reference sequence). This CDR3 has 15 residues. In nucleotides, the CDR3 is TGTGCCAGCAGCTTGGAAGTGAGGAACCGGGGCGAGCAGTACTTC. Translating it yields CASSLEVRNRGEQYF.

This clone was observed many times. This sequence joins TRBV28 and TRBJ1-5; TRBD1 might be the D (6 bases). Germline loops: CDR1 MDHEN, CDR2 SYDVKM. This CDR3 is built from 14 residues. Between the trimmed V and J ends, which lost 5 bases and 3 bases, there was a span of 11 bases. This CDR3 reads CASSPTGNNQPQHF. CDR3 in DNA: TGTGCCAGCAGTCCAACAGGGAACAATCAGCCCCAGCATTTT. Full variable domain (outside the CDR3, taken from reference TRBV28 and TRBJ1-5): DVKVTQSSRYLVKRTGEKVFLECVQDMDHENMFWYRQDPGLGLRLIYFSYDVKMKEKGDIPEGYSVSREKKERFSLILESASTNQTSMYLCASSPTGNNQPQHFGDGTRLSIL.

This clone was seen at least ten times. This rearrangement joins TRBV28 to TRBJ1-4; D is unclear. CDR1 and CDR2 from the germline V gene are MDHEN and SYDVKM. V was clipped by 7 bases and J by 10 bases, with 13 bases between them. This CDR3 has 12 amino acids. CDR3 sequence (DNA): TGTGCCAGCAAGGAGGCAACTGGAAAACTGTTTTTT. This encodes CASKEATGKLFF.

This clone has ten or more counts. V is TRBV6-5 and J is TRBJ2-7; the match to TRBD2 covers 8 bases. The ends lost 0 bases at V and 4 bases at J; junction bases unmatched: 8. Germline V gene sequence: CDR1 MNHEY, CDR2 SVGAGI. The CDR3 has 16 residues. The CDR3 protein is CASSYSPGGRQYEQYF. CDR3 DNA: TGTGCCAGCAGTTACTCCCCCGGCGGGAGGCAATACGAGCAGTACTTC.

This chain joins TRBV6-2 or TRBV6-3 and TRBJ1-4; TRBD1 might be the D (6 bases). Germline V lookup: CDR1 MNHEY, CDR2 SVGEGT. Trimming cost V 4 bases and J 0 bases, with 21 bases left between them. This CDR3 region has 19 residues. The CDR3 here is CASSSLAGVARATNEKLFF. DNA of the CDR3: TGTGCCAGCAGTTCGTTGGCAGGGGTTGCCCGGGCAACTAATGAAAAACTGTTTTTT.

The chain is built from TRBV3-1 and TRBJ1-2; maybe TRBD1 (6 bases). CDR1 and CDR2 (germline): LGHDT, YNNKEL (reference sequence). V gave up 4 bases and J gave up 4 bases, with 19 bases separating them. This CDR3 region has 16 residues. In DNA form, the CDR3 reads TGTGCCAGCAGCCCCCCGACAGGACAACTTCTCTATGGCTACACCTTC. It yields the protein CASSPPTGQLLYGYTF.

This clone has a count of ten or more. The chain is built from TRBV7-8 and TRBJ1-5, with D possibly matching TRBD1 (5 bases). V dropped 0 bases and J dropped 5 bases, with 20 bases sitting between them. CDR1 is SGHVS and CDR2 is FQNEAQ in the germline V gene. The CDR3 has 18 residues. CDR3: CASSLAGYGGGIHQPQHF. The CDR3 DNA is TGTGCCAGCAGCTTAGCGGGGTACGGGGGAGGAATCCATCAGCCCCAGCATTTT.

This clone was recorded many times. CDR3 residues: CASSEGPNQPQHF. DNA for the CDR3: TGTGCCAGCAGCGAAGGTCCCAATCAGCCCCAGCATTTT. The rearrangement uses TRBV7-2 and TRBJ1-5; no definite D call. Trimming stripped 5 bases from V and 3 bases from J, with 8 bases between. The germline CDR1 and CDR2 sequences are SGHTA and FQGNSA. The CDR3 sequence is 13 residues long. The full variable domain, with the rest looked up from reference TRBV7-2 and TRBJ1-5, is GAGVSQSPSNKVTEKGKDVELRCDPISGHTALYWYRQSLGQGLEFLIYFQGNSAPDKSGLPSDRFSAERTGGSVSTLTIQRTQQEDSAVYLCASSEGPNQPQHFGDGTRLSIL.

This clone turned up a few times. The V gene is TRBV10-2, the J gene TRBJ2-3; perhaps TRBD1 as D (5 bases). This CDR3 region has 12 residues. V was clipped by 6 bases and J by 6 bases, with 10 bases between them. In germline, CDR1 is WSHSY, CDR2 SAAADI. Here the CDR3 reads CASRGPSDTQYF. DNA for the CDR3: TGCGCCAGCAGGGGGCCCTCGGATACGCAGTATTTT.

This clone was detected only a few times. Just one base apart from a much larger clone, this may be a read error. This sequence joins TRBV11-2 and TRBJ2-1; 11 bases are shared with TRBD2. The CDR3 totals 15 residues. Germline V gene data show CDR1 as SGHAT and CDR2 as FQNNGV. The CDR3 is CSSSLIAGGTDEQFF. The CDR3 region has the DNA TGTTCCAGCAGCTTAATAGCGGGAGGGACCGATGAGCAGTTCTTC.

There are many counts of this clone. The chain links TRBV10-2 to TRBJ1-1; D possibly corresponds to TRBD1 (5 bases). The V gene's germline CDR1 is WSHSY and CDR2 SAAADI. The CDR3 sequence is 13 residues long. V was shortened by 4 bases and J by 8 bases, with 14 bases between the two germline ends. The CDR3 loop reads CASSAQGLLEAFF. In DNA form, the CDR3 reads TGCGCCAGCAGTGCCCAGGGTTTGCTGGAAGCTTTCTTT.

This clone was counted many times. A read error may be the cause here, since a much bigger clone is one base away. The J gene is TRBJ2-6, the V gene TRBV6-5; possibly TRBD1 or TRBD2 for D (5 bases each). The CDR3 is 16 residues long. From germline, CDR1 is MNHEY and CDR2 SVGAGI. The CDR3 protein is CASSYGGSPGSNVLTF. The CDR3 region has the DNA TGTGCCAGCAGTTATGGGGGTTCCCCTGGGTCCAACGTCCTGACTTTC.

The chain employs TRBV30 and TRBJ2-7; D remains unclear. Germline V gene sequence: CDR1 GTSNPN, CDR2 SVGIG (reference sequence). This CDR3 has 14 residues. V lost 7 bases to trimming and J lost 2 bases, with 18 bases between them. CDR3 DNA sequence: TGTGCCTTCAACGGCTGGGAATATGCCTACGAGCAGTACTTC. This sequence encodes CAFNGWEYAYEQYF.

This clone was observed many times. The chain combines TRBV5-1 with TRBJ1-3, with D perhaps TRBD1 (6 bases). CDR3 length: 16 residues. Trimming stripped 0 bases from V and 4 bases from J, with 14 bases between. In germline, CDR1 is SGHRS, CDR2 YFSETQ. The CDR3 loop is CASSLAQRGTGNTIYF. CDR3 bases: TGCGCCAGCAGCTTGGCACAAAGGGGGACGGGAAACACCATATATTTT.

This clone has a count of ten or more. CDR3 amino acids: CASSPRVRMSYNEQFF. The CDR3 region has the DNA TGTGCCAGTAGTCCCCGGGTTAGGATGTCCTACAATGAGCAGTTCTTC. The genes are TRBV19 and TRBJ2-1; D is unresolved. Germline V gives CDR1 LNHDA, CDR2 SQIVND (reference sequence). Trimming pared 5 bases from V and 1 base from J, leaving 15 bases between. The CDR3 covers 16 residues.

This clone ranks as medium-sized (0.01 to 0.1%). The V call is TRBV28, the J call TRBJ2-7; 12 bases are a match to TRBD2. The CDR3 consists of 14 residues. The J segment lost 2 bases and the V segment lost 6 bases, leaving 2 bases of the junction unmatched. Germline V lookup: CDR1 MDHEN, CDR2 SYDVKM. CDR3 amino acids: CASSGLAGTYEQYF. As DNA, the CDR3 is TGTGCCAGCAGCGGACTAGCGGGGACCTACGAGCAGTACTTC. The variable domain in full, with the rest retrieved from reference TRBV28 and TRBJ2-7, is DVKVTQSSRYLVKRTGEKVFLECVQDMDHENMFWYRQDPGLGLRLIYFSYDVKMKEKGDIPEGYSVSREKKERFSLILESASTNQTSMYLCASSGLAGTYEQYFGPGTRLTVT.

Ten or more counts support this clone. Other DNA sequences of this sample code for an identical CDR3. The rearrangement links TRBV28 to TRBJ1-4; 9 bases align to TRBD1. This CDR3 region has 16 residues. Germline V gene data show CDR1 as MDHEN and CDR2 as SYDVKM. Trimming took 6 bases from V and 8 from J; bases not matched to a gene: 13. Written as DNA, the CDR3 is TGTGCCAGCAGCCCCGGCCTGGGGACAGGGAGGGAAAAACTGTTTTTT. Protein sequence: CASSPGLGTGREKLFF.

This clone showed up many times. Just one base apart from a much larger clone, this may be a read error. This sequence joins TRBV28 and TRBJ2-5; D unclear. CDR1 is MDHEN and CDR2 is SYDVKM in the germline V gene. The CDR3 sequence is 11 residues long. Here the CDR3 DNA reads TGTGCCCGCAGTTTACAAGAGACCCAGTACTTC. It is translated as CARSLQETQYF.